The 21 T cell receptor beta chains below come from one sample, sequenced in a study of shared clonotypes between healthy human individuals. It was CD45RO-negative cells, positively selected for CCR7, that made up naive CD8 cells, with terminally differentiated effector memory CD45RA+ cells excluded. The repertoire was sequenced with immunoSEQ multiplex PCR; TCRdb's copy has only in-frame clones and lacks some. The sample lists under 850,000 clones; 92% were seen once. The sequenced sample consisted of naive CD8+ T cells sorted from blood. These TCRs come from a man younger than 40 in good health.

This CDR3 is CASSLSPPQPQHF. The CDR3 DNA follows: TGCGCCAGCAGTCTCTCCCCGCCACAGCCCCAGCATTTT. The V call is TRBV23-1, the J call TRBJ1-5; no clear D. TRBV23-1 is recorded as an ORF, its role being uncertain. V gave up 4 bases and J gave up 7 bases, with 11 bases separating them. The CDR3 spans 13 residues.

In this sample, this clone turned up once. The chain employs TRBV5-1 and TRBJ2-7, with 9 positions matching TRBD1. The CDR3 is 14 residues long. CDR1 and CDR2 (germline): SGHRS, YFSETQ. Losses at the gene ends were 3 bases for V and 2 bases for J; bases not matched to a gene: 3. CDR3 protein: CASSYGTGPYEQYF. The CDR3 nucleotides read TGCGCCAGCAGCTACGGGACAGGGCCCTACGAGCAGTACTTC.

The gene calls are TRBV2 and TRBJ2-5; 11 nucleotides match TRBD2. This CDR3 is built from 16 residues. Germline V CDR1 and CDR2: SNHLY, FYNNEI. V lost 5 bases to trimming and J lost 5 bases; unmatched junction nucleotides: 10. The CDR3 spells CASSTGTSGLRETQYF. DNA of the CDR3: TGTGCCAGCAGTACCGGGACTAGCGGCCTCAGGGAGACCCAGTACTTC.

This sequence joins TRBV4-1 and TRBJ2-1; TRBD2 agrees at 7 bases. The ends lost 0 bases at V and 2 bases at J; junction bases unmatched: 7. The CDR3 is 17 residues long. Germline V gene lookup returns CDR1 MGHRA and CDR2 YSYEKL. CDR3 in amino acids: CASSQDGSGVAYNEQFF. The CDR3, as DNA: TGCGCCAGCAGCCAAGACGGAAGCGGGGTAGCCTACAATGAGCAGTTCTTC.

The chain joins TRBV9 to TRBJ2-3; no clear D. V was cut by 0 bases and J by 6 bases, with 8 bases left in between. CDR3 length: 13 residues. Per the germline V gene, CDR1 is SGDLS and CDR2 is YYNGEE. The CDR3 DNA is TGTGCCAGCAGCGTAGAAATCATCGATACGCAGTATTTT. Translating gives CASSVEIIDTQYF.

The chain has TRBV28 and TRBJ2-5; D is unresolved. The J call may be faulty, since TRBJ2-7 better matches the DNA end. Germline assignment: CDR1 MDHEN and CDR2 SYDVKM. CDR3 length equals 11 residues. CDR3 residues: CATGRSYEQYF. CDR3 coding DNA: TGTGCCACCGGTCGGTCCTACGAGCAGTACTTC.

The gene calls are TRBV5-1 and TRBJ2-5; D tentatively fits TRBD1 or TRBD2 (5 bases each). Per the germline V gene, CDR1 is SGHRS and CDR2 is YFSETQ. The CDR3 sequence is 15 residues long. Trimming removed 4 bases at V and 4 bases at J, with 17 bases between. CDR3 in amino acids: CASSPRYSGTETQYF. In DNA, the CDR3 is TGCGCCAGCAGCCCTCGGTATTCGGGGACAGAGACCCAGTACTTC.

This rearrangement joins TRBV11-2 to TRBJ2-1, with a tentative D call TRBD2 (6 bases). Germline V gene data show CDR1 as SGHAT and CDR2 as FQNNGV. CDR3 length equals 13 residues. V was trimmed by 10 bases and J by 6 bases, leaving 16 bases between them. The CDR3 DNA is TGTGCCACTGCGGGGACCCCCGCCAATGAGCAGTTCTTC. It codes for CATAGTPANEQFF.

Worth noting for this clone: Other DNA sequences in this sample translate to the same CDR3. This chain joins TRBV2 and TRBJ2-2; D gene unclear. Trimming pared 3 bases from V and 6 bases from J, leaving 5 bases between. CDR1 and CDR2 (germline): SNHLY, FYNNEI. The CDR3 has 12 amino acids. For the CDR3, the DNA is TGTGCCAGCAGTGATTTGGCCGGGGAGCTGTTTTTT. Amino acid sequence: CASSDLAGELFF.

The CDR3 reads CASGLMNDYEQYF. The CDR3 DNA sequence: TGTGCCAGCGGACTTATGAATGACTACGAGCAGTACTTC. The chain employs TRBV2 and TRBJ2-7; possibly TRBD2 for D (5 bases). The CDR3 loop spans 13 amino acids. V dropped 8 bases and J dropped 3 bases, with 14 bases sitting between them. The germline gives CDR1 SNHLY, CDR2 FYNNEI.

The chain employs TRBV7-9 and TRBJ1-5; the D gene is possibly TRBD1 (6 bases). Deletions cut 2 bases from V and 4 bases from J, with 9 bases between. The CDR3 is made up of 14 amino acids. Per the germline V gene, CDR1 is SEHNR and CDR2 is FQNEAQ (reference sequence). The CDR3 is CASSLSRGNQPQHF. The CDR3 nucleotides read TGTGCCAGCAGCTTATCCAGGGGTAATCAGCCCCAGCATTTT.

V usage is TRBV6-1 and J usage is TRBJ2-7; the match to TRBD2 covers 8 bases. The CDR3 consists of 14 residues. Trimming cost V 10 bases and J 4 bases; bases outside gene matches: 12. Germline loops: CDR1 MNHNS, CDR2 SASEGT. The CDR3 DNA is TGTGCCATCCCCCTGGCGGGAGGACTATACGAGCAGTACTTC. Its translation is CAIPLAGGLYEQYF.

The chain's CDR3 is CASSPARGVQETQYF. CDR3 DNA: TGTGCCAGCAGCCCGGCACGGGGGGTTCAAGAGACCCAGTACTTC. The chain combines TRBV13 with TRBJ2-5; 7 bases fit TRBD2. Looked up from germline, CDR1 is PRHDT and CDR2 is FYEKMQ (reference sequence). The CDR3 loop spans 15 amino acids. The V segment lost 5 bases and the J segment 2 bases; nucleotides outside the gene matches: 8.

The rearrangement joins TRBV7-2 to TRBJ2-3; 7 bases are shared with TRBD1. This CDR3 is built from 15 residues. Trimming removed 0 bases from V and 2 bases from J; junction bases left unmatched: 2. Germline assignment: CDR1 SGHTA and CDR2 FQGNSA. Here the CDR3 DNA reads TGTGCCAGCAGCTTAGCGCAGGGGGTCACAGATACGCAGTATTTT. This gives the protein CASSLAQGVTDTQYF.

The chain combines TRBV6-5 with TRBJ2-7, with 10 bases fitting TRBD1. The germline CDR1 and CDR2 sequences are MNHEY and SVGAGI. Trimming at V came to 7 bases and at J to 4 bases, leaving 7 bases not matched to a gene. The CDR3 contains 14 residues. CDR3 residues: CASTPGQGTYEQYF. The DNA of the CDR3 is TGTGCCAGCACCCCGGGACAGGGGACTTACGAGCAGTACTTC.

V is TRBV11-2 and J is TRBJ2-4; a weak D match, TRBD1 (6 bases). CDR3 length: 14 residues. The germline CDR1 and CDR2 sequences are SGHAT and FQNNGV. V was pared by 10 bases and J by 3 bases, with 16 bases between. DNA for the CDR3: TGTGCCACCGAGAAGGGGGACCTCAAAAACATTCAGTACTTC. It is translated as CATEKGDLKNIQYF.

The CDR3 protein is CASSPQVRGPYYEQYF. The CDR3 DNA follows: TGTGCCAGCTCACCACAGGTCAGGGGGCCTTACTACGAGCAGTACTTC. The chain links TRBV18 to TRBJ2-7, with 8 bases that match TRBD1. Germline CDR1 and CDR2: KGHSH and LQKENI. V shed 1 base and J 3 bases; nucleotides not matched to a gene: 8. The CDR3 contains 16 residues.

CDR3 sequence (DNA): TGTGCCAGCAGCAGTACTAGCAGCTACACCGGGGAGCTGTTTTTT. Its protein is CASSSTSSYTGELFF. The V and J genes are TRBV28 and TRBJ2-2; tentatively, D is TRBD2 (6 bases). This CDR3 contains 15 residues. Between the trimmed V and J ends, which lost 6 bases and 3 bases, there was a span of 14 bases. Germline CDR1 and CDR2: MDHEN and SYDVKM.

This rearrangement joins TRBV4-1 to TRBJ2-3, with D hard to call. CDR3 length equals 14 residues. Trimming pared 0 bases from V and 2 bases from J, leaving 6 bases between. Germline CDR1 MGHRA, CDR2 YSYEKL. The CDR3 DNA reads TGCGCCAGCAGCCAAGAGATCGTCACAGATACGCAGTATTTT. As protein: CASSQEIVTDTQYF.

The chain is built from TRBV2 and TRBJ2-7; 10 nucleotides align to TRBD1. The CDR3 has 15 amino acids. Looked up from germline, CDR1 is SNHLY and CDR2 is FYNNEI. The V segment lost 2 bases and the J segment 5 bases; nucleotides outside the gene matches: 6. CDR3 sequence: CASSEPGTGAHEQYF. The CDR3 nucleotides read TGTGCCAGCAGTGAACCTGGGACAGGGGCTCACGAGCAGTACTTC.

CDR3 protein: CASSEFSYNEQFF. DNA for the CDR3: TGTGCCAGCAGTGAATTTTCCTACAATGAGCAGTTCTTC. This chain joins TRBV27 and TRBJ2-1; D ambiguous. The CDR3 extends over 13 amino acids. Per germline, CDR1 MNHEY and CDR2 SMNVEV (reference sequence). V was cut by 5 bases and J by 1 base, with 6 bases left in between.